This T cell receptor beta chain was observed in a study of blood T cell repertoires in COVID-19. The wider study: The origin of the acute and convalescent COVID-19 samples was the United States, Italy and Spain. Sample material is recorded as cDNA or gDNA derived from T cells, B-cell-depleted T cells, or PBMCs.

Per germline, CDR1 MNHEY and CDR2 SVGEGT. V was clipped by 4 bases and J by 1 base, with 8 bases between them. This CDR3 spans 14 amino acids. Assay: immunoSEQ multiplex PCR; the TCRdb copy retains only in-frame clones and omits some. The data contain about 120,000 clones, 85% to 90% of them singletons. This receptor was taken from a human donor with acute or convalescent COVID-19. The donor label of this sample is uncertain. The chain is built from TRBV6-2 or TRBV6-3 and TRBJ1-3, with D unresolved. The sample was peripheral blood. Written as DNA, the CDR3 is TGTGCCAGCAGTTCCGCAGGTTCTGGAAACACCATATATTTT. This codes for CASSSAGSGNTIYF.